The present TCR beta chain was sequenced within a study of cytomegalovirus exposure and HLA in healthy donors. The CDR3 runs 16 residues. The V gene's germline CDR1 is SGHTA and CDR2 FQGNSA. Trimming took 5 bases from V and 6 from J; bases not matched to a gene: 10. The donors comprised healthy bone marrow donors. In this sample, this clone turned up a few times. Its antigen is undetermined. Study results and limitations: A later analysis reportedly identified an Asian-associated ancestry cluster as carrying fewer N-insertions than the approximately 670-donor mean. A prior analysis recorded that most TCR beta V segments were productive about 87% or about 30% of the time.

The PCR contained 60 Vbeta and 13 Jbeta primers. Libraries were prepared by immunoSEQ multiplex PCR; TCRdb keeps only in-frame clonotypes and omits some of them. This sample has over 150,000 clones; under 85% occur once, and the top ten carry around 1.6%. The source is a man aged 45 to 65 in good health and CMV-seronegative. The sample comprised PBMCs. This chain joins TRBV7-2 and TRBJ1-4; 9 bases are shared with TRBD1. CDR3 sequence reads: CASSKSDRTGDEKLFF. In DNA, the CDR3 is TGTGCCAGCAGCAAATCAGACCGGACAGGGGATGAAAAACTGTTTTTT.